Below, 26 T cell receptor beta chains from the same sample are listed, as sequenced in a study of T cell responses to AZD1222 COVID-19 vaccine (TCRdb year 2021). The time point label, as the study defines it: baseline before first vaccination. The library was made by the immunoSEQ multiplex PCR assay. TCRdb mirrors the immuneACCESS table, restricted to in-frame sequences. Some clones are absent from its copies; in checked studies, under half trace to an unresolved V gene, and the reason for the others is unknown. Here the sample has some 120,000 clones; approximately 88% occur a single time. Of the sample, about 29% falls within the top ten clones. Sequenced material: peripheral blood, taken on day 0 of AZD1222 vaccination. The source of these receptors is an adult in good health.

The chain has TRBV3-1 (or the pseudogene TRBV3-2) and TRBJ1-1; no reliable D call. The CDR3 has 15 residues. V gave up 0 bases and J gave up 5 bases, with 13 bases separating them. Per the germline V gene, CDR1 is LGHDT and CDR2 is YNNKEL (reference sequence). The CDR3 loop is CASSQDLTGVTEAFF. DNA for the CDR3: TGTGCCAGCAGCCAAGATCTAACCGGGGTTACTGAAGCTTTCTTT.

The sample holds one count of this clone. CDR3 DNA: TGTGCCAGCTCACCACCACCCTCGCAGGGTGAACAGCCCCAGCATTTT. This encodes CASSPPPSQGEQPQHF. This chain joins TRBV18 and TRBJ1-5; possibly TRBD1 for D (5 bases). The length of the CDR3 is 16 residues. Germline V lookup: CDR1 KGHSH, CDR2 LQKENI. Trimming removed 0 bases from V and 7 bases from J, with 16 bases in between.

The V call is TRBV7-2, the J call TRBJ2-5, with unresolved D. The CDR3 is made up of 15 amino acids. Trimming removed 3 bases at V and 0 bases at J, with 11 bases between. Germline assignment: CDR1 SGHTA and CDR2 FQGNSA. The CDR3 here is CASSLQSQYQETQYF. For the CDR3, the DNA is TGTGCCAGCAGCTTGCAAAGCCAGTACCAAGAGACCCAGTACTTC.

As DNA, the CDR3 is TGTGCCAGCAGCTTAAACACAGGGAATTCTCGTGCTTTCTTT. It translates to CASSLNTGNSRAFF. The chain links TRBV7-2 to TRBJ1-1; D possibly corresponds to TRBD1 (6 bases). The CDR3 is 14 residues long. The germline V and J ends were trimmed by 2 bases and 11 bases, with 18 bases remaining between them. CDR1 and CDR2 (germline): SGHTA, FQGNSA.

V gene TRBV9 combines with J gene TRBJ1-1, with unresolved D. The ends were cut back, 0 bases at V and 0 bases at J, with 12 bases in the middle. The CDR3 runs to 16 residues. Per germline, CDR1 SGDLS and CDR2 YYNGEE. The CDR3 DNA sequence: TGTGCCAGCAGCGTAGTTCAGGAGCCTATGAACACTGAAGCTTTCTTT. Its translation: CASSVVQEPMNTEAFF. The variable domain in full, with the rest retrieved from reference TRBV9 and TRBJ1-1, is DSGVTQTPKHLITATGQRVTLRCSPRSGDLSVYWYQQSLDQGLQFLIQYYNGEERAKGNILERFSAQQFPDLHSELNLSSLELGDSALYFCASSVVQEPMNTEAFFGQGTRLTVV.

This chain uses TRBV3-1 (or the pseudogene TRBV3-2) with TRBJ2-1, with 7 bases aligning to TRBD2. CDR1 and CDR2 from the germline V gene are LGHDT and YNNKEL (reference sequence). The ends lost 4 bases at V and 6 bases at J; junction bases unmatched: 15. The CDR3 is made up of 17 amino acids. CDR3 coding DNA: TGTGCCAGCAGCCCAGTGCAACTAGCGAATATTCCCAATGAGCAGTTCTTC. Translated: CASSPVQLANIPNEQFF.

The V and J genes are TRBV7-2 and TRBJ1-2, with D maybe TRBD1 (5 bases). The germline gives CDR1 SGHTA, CDR2 FQGNSA. The CDR3 length is 16 residues. Trimming removed 5 bases from V and 4 bases from J, with 20 bases in between. For the CDR3, the DNA is TGTGCCAGCAGCGACTCGGCTCTGGGGCTGGGCTATGGCTACACCTTC. This encodes CASSDSALGLGYGYTF.

The chain combines TRBV11-2 with TRBJ2-7; D is unclear. In germline, CDR1 is SGHAT, CDR2 FQNNGV. Trimming removed 3 bases at V and 4 bases at J, with 7 bases between. CDR3 length: 12 amino acids. CDR3 coding DNA: TGTGCCAGCAGCTTGAACTCTTACGAGCAGTACTTC. It encodes CASSLNSYEQYF.

This clone was recorded once. This chain connects TRBV19 to TRBJ1-3, with 7 bases identical to TRBD1. The CDR3 totals 13 residues. The junction had 3 bases not matched to a gene; V was cut back by 1 base and J by 9 bases. Looked up from germline, CDR1 is LNHDA and CDR2 is SQIVND (reference sequence). CDR3: CASSIGGTATIYF. The CDR3 region has the DNA TGTGCCAGTAGTATAGGAGGGACAGCCACCATATATTTT.

The CDR3 loop is CASSRFRQGSYGYTF. CDR3 bases: TGTGCCAGCAGCCGCTTCCGACAGGGCTCCTATGGCTACACCTTC. V is TRBV5-6 and J is TRBJ1-2; 7 nucleotides line up with TRBD1. The V gene's germline CDR1 is SGHDT and CDR2 YYEEEE. The CDR3 spans 15 residues. Trimming removed 4 bases from V and 4 bases from J; junction bases left unmatched: 10. The full variable domain, with the rest looked up from reference TRBV5-6 and TRBJ1-2, is DAGVTQSPTHLIKTRGQQVTLRCSPKSGHDTVSWYQQALGQGPQFIFQYYEEEERQRGNFPDRFSGHQFPNYSSELNVNALLLGDSALYLCASSRFRQGSYGYTFGSGTRLTVV.

The chain links TRBV7-2 to TRBJ1-2, with a weak D call TRBD1 (5 bases). V dropped 5 bases and J dropped 3 bases, with 10 bases sitting between them. The germline CDR1 and CDR2 sequences are SGHTA and FQGNSA. There are 13 residues in the CDR3. CDR3 in DNA: TGTGCCAGCAGCCCCGACAGCTACTATGGCTACACCTTC. This sequence encodes CASSPDSYYGYTF.

As DNA, the CDR3 is TGTGCCAGCTCACTTACATTGTCTGAAGCTTTCTTT. This encodes CASSLTLSEAFF. The chain is built from TRBV5-5 and TRBJ1-1; D not certain. CDR1 is SGHKS, CDR2 YYEKEE, per germline (reference sequence). There are 12 residues in the CDR3. V lost 7 bases and J 6 bases, leaving 13 bases between the germline ends.

The gene calls are TRBV7-9 and TRBJ1-3; no clear D gene. V lost 1 base, J lost 0 bases, and 7 bases lay in between. The CDR3 has 15 residues. Germline V CDR1 and CDR2: SEHNR, FQNEAQ (reference sequence). The CDR3 nucleotides are TGTGCCAGCAGCTTAGTCAGCTACTCTGGAAACACCATATATTTT. Protein sequence: CASSLVSYSGNTIYF. The variable domain in full, completed from reference TRBV7-9 and TRBJ1-3, reads DTGVSQNPRHKITKRGQNVTFRCDPISEHNRLYWYRQTLGQGPEFLTYFQNEAQLEKSRLLSDRFSAERPKGSFSTLEIQRTEQGDSAMYLCASSLVSYSGNTIYFGEGSWLTVV.

V usage is TRBV6-5 and J usage is TRBJ1-6, with D tentatively TRBD1 (5 bases). This CDR3 region has 16 residues. CDR1 and CDR2 from the germline V gene are MNHEY and SVGAGI. Trimming removed 0 bases at V and 8 bases at J, with 14 bases between. CDR3 protein: CASSYSTAGGYSPLHF. The CDR3 region has the DNA TGTGCCAGCAGTTACTCAACGGCCGGGGGGTATTCACCCCTCCACTTT.

This CDR3 is CASSSTGPEGSPLHF. The CDR3 DNA reads as TGTGCCAGCAGTTCTACGGGCCCAGAGGGTTCACCCCTCCACTTT. This chain joins TRBV6-5 and TRBJ1-6; D gene ambiguous. V was shortened by 4 bases and J by 9 bases, with 16 bases between the two germline ends. Germline loops: CDR1 MNHEY, CDR2 SVGAGI. The CDR3 runs 15 residues.

The V call is TRBV27, the J call TRBJ2-7, with 7 bases fitting TRBD2. The CDR3 has 18 amino acids. J was trimmed by 2 bases and V by 0 bases; bases with no gene match: 13. Germline CDR1 MNHEY, CDR2 SMNVEV (reference sequence). The CDR3 spells CASSLSWYGGSKPYEQYF. DNA of the CDR3: TGTGCCAGCAGTTTATCTTGGTATGGCGGGAGTAAACCCTACGAGCAGTACTTC.

J is TRBJ1-1 and V is TRBV5-1; the match to TRBD1 covers 7 bases. The CDR3 totals 14 residues. Germline V gene sequence: CDR1 SGHRS, CDR2 YFSETQ. V lost 4 bases, J lost 4 bases, and 7 bases stayed unmatched. The CDR3, as DNA: TGCGCCAGCAGCCCACGACAGGGAGGCACTGAAGCTTTCTTT. Encoded protein: CASSPRQGGTEAFF.

This chain links TRBV27 with TRBJ2-7; 10 bases match TRBD2. The CDR3 extends over 14 amino acids. V lost 6 bases and J lost 5; bases outside the gene matches: 7. CDR1 and CDR2 (germline): MNHEY, SMNVEV (reference sequence). The CDR3 loop is CASRTGTSVHEQYF. The CDR3 nucleotides read TGTGCCAGCAGGACCGGGACTAGCGTCCACGAGCAGTACTTC.

This chain connects TRBV7-9 to TRBJ1-1; the D gene is possibly TRBD1 (6 bases). CDR1 SEHNR and CDR2 FQNEAQ come from the germline V gene (reference sequence). The germline V and J ends were trimmed by 4 bases and 1 base, with 13 bases remaining between them. The CDR3 is 15 amino acids. CDR3 amino acids: CASSSQGQRNTEAFF. The CDR3 nucleotides read TGTGCCAGCAGCTCCCAAGGACAGAGGAACACTGAAGCTTTCTTT.

CDR3 DNA sequence: TGTGCCAGCAGTTACGGGGGGGCGAACACTGAAGCTTTCTTT. It yields the protein CASSYGGANTEAFF. This sequence joins TRBV6-5 and TRBJ1-1; weak D call: TRBD1 (6 bases). The CDR3 extends over 14 amino acids. V lost 2 bases and J 1 base, leaving 8 bases between the germline ends. Germline values: CDR1 MNHEY, CDR2 SVGAGI.

The chain uses TRBV7-3 and TRBJ2-6; D is undetermined. Per the germline V gene, CDR1 is SGHTA and CDR2 is FQGTGA. CDR3 length: 20 residues. Trimming left V 2 bases short and J 0 bases short, with 20 bases between. This chain's CDR3 is CASSLGEARTTHSGANVLTF. The CDR3, as DNA: TGTGCCAGCAGCTTAGGAGAGGCCAGGACGACTCACTCTGGGGCCAACGTCCTGACTTTC.

This clone has only one observation. The CDR3 sequence: CASMVIRSQETQYF. In DNA form, the CDR3 reads TGTGCCAGCATGGTTATCAGGTCCCAAGAGACCCAGTACTTC. V is TRBV2 and J is TRBJ2-5; D not certain. The CDR3 covers 14 residues. The V end was cut by 7 bases, the J end by 1 base, with 13 bases between. Germline V CDR1 and CDR2: SNHLY, FYNNEI.

The V and J genes are TRBV18 and TRBJ1-1; TRBD1 might be the D (6 bases). CDR3 length: 16 residues. CDR1 KGHSH and CDR2 LQKENI come from the germline V gene. V was cut by 2 bases and J by 4 bases, with 17 bases left in between. The CDR3 coding sequence is TGTGCCAGCTCACCAGAGCCTAACAGGGTAGGCACTGAAGCTTTCTTT. As protein: CASSPEPNRVGTEAFF.

The chain is built from TRBV27 and TRBJ2-3; the match to TRBD2 covers 11 bases. After removal of 6 bases from V and 3 bases from J, the junction contained 2 bases not matched to a gene. CDR1 MNHEY and CDR2 SMNVEV come from the germline V gene (reference sequence). The CDR3 runs 14 residues. The chain's CDR3 is CASSPSGGTDTQYF. CDR3 DNA: TGTGCCAGCAGCCCTAGCGGGGGGACAGATACGCAGTATTTT.

The genes are TRBV12-3 or TRBV12-4 and TRBJ1-2; 8 nucleotides line up with TRBD1. Trimming removed 3 bases from V and 7 bases from J; junction bases left unmatched: 4. The CDR3 runs 13 residues. CDR3 region: CASSFSGGGGYTF. CDR3 nucleotide sequence: TGTGCCAGCAGTTTCTCAGGGGGCGGTGGCTACACCTTC.

The chain recombines TRBV7-2 with TRBJ2-7; D unclear. The CDR3 covers 13 residues. Germline CDR1 SGHTA, CDR2 FQGNSA. V was shortened by 0 bases and J by 4 bases, with 7 bases between the two germline ends. As DNA, the CDR3 is TGTGCCAGCAGCTTAGCGTCAGTGTACGAGCAGTACTTC. It translates to CASSLASVYEQYF.